The T cell receptor (beta chain) under discussion was sequenced for a study of T cells expressing NK-cell markers. Whole-study findings and limits: Several donors likewise had their CD3+CD56-NKG2C+ fraction led by these clonotypes.

Points on this clonotype: No antigen is known for it.

With UMIs, 5'RACE template switching was used to make TCR beta cDNA. One entry per CDR3 protein, without DNA, is what TCRdb gives after re-calling the 5' RACE reads. The data include about 160,000 distinct CDR3 sequences; the top ten clones carry around 20%. This receptor was taken from a man between 18 and 69 years old in good health. Sequencing was done on a sample of blood T cells: a sorted CD56 or NKG2C T cell subset, CD4+ or CD8+ T cells, or bulk PBMC T cells (not recorded which).

CDR3 sequence: CASSDLEGSFQETQYF. The V and J genes are TRBV28 and TRBJ2-5; the TCRdb call, TRBD2, lacks DNA for checking. This CDR3 comprises 16 residues. Germline V gene lookup returns CDR1 MDHEN and CDR2 SYDVKM.